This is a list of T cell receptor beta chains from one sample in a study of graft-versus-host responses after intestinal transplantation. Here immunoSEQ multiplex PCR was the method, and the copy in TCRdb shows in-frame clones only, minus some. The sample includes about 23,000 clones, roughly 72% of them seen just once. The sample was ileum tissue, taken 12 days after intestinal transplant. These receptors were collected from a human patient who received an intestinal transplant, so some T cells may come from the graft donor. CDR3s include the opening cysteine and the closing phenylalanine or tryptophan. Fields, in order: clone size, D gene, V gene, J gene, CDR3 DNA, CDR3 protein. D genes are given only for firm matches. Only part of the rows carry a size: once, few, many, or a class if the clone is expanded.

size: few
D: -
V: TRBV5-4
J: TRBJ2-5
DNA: TGTGCCAGCAGCCTCCCGAGGGAGACCCAGTACTTC
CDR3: CASSLPRETQYF

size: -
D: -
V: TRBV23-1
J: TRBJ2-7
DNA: TGCGCCAGCACCCCTTTTCTAGGCTACGAGCAGTACTTC
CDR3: CASTPFLGYEQYF

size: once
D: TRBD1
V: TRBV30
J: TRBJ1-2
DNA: TGTGCCCGCCGGGACAGGGGGTCTAGCTATGGCTACACCTTC
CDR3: CARRDRGSSYGYTF

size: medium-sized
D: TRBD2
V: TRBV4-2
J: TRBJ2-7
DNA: TGTGCCAGCAGCCCAGGACTAGCGGGGGACTACGAGCAGTACTTC
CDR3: CASSPGLAGDYEQYF

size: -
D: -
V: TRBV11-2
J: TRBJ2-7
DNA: TGTGCCAGCCTACTTTCCTACGAGCAGTACTTC
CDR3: CASLLSYEQYF

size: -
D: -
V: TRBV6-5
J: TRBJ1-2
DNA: TGTGCCAGCAGTTACTCGACTAGGGGCCCTGGCTACACCTTC
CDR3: CASSYSTRGPGYTF

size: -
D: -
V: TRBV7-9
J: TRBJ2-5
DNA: TGTGCCAGCAGCAACGACAGTCAGAAAGAGACCCAGTACTTC
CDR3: CASSNDSQKETQYF

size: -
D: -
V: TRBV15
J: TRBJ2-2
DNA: TGTGCCACCAGCAGAGGCAGGTTAGAGACCGGGGAGCTGTTTTTT
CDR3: CATSRGRLETGELFF

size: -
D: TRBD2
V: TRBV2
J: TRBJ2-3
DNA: TGTGCCAGCACCTTTCTTAGCGGGATAGCAGATACGCAGTATTTT
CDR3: CASTFLSGIADTQYF

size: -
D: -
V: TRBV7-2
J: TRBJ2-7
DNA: TGTGCCAGCAGCACGACGGGGGTTATCTACGAGCAGTACTTC
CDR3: CASSTTGVIYEQYF

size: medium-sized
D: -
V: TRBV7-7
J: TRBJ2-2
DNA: TGTGCTAGCAGCCAGACCGGGGAGCTGTTTTTT
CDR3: CASSQTGELFF

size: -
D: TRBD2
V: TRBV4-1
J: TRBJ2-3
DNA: TGCGCCAGCAGTGCCACTAGCGGGGGGGGAGATACGCAGTATTTT
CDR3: CASSATSGGGDTQYF

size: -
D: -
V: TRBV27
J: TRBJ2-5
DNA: TGTGCCAGCAGTTTAGCGGGAACCCAAGAGACCCAGTACTTC
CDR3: CASSLAGTQETQYF

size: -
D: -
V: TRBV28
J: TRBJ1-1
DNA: TGTGCCAGCAGCTTGGGCGGGGGAGAGTACACTGAAGCTTTCTTT
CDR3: CASSLGGGEYTEAFF

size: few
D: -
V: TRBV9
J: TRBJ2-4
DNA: TGTGCCAGCAGCGAGGGCCCAGGGGGCGCGGGGGACATTCAGTACTTC
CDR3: CASSEGPGGAGDIQYF

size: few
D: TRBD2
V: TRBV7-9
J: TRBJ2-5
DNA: TGTGCCAGCAGCCAAGACCCACCAGCGGGGGGACCAGAGACCCAGTACTTC
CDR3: CASSQDPPAGGPETQYF

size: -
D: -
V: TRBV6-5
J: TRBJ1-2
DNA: TGTGCCAGCAGTCCCCTTATTTCGGGGAACGGCTACACCTTC
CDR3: CASSPLISGNGYTF

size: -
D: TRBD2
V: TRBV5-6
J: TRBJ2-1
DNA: TGTGCCAGCAGCCTTAGCGGGGGGGCCGCCTACAATGAGCAGTTCTTC
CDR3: CASSLSGGAAYNEQFF

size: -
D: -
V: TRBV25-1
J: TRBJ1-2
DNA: TGTGCCAGCAGGGGTGTAAGTACGACTTATGGCTACACCTTC
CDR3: CASRGVSTTYGYTF

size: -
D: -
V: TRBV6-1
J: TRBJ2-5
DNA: TGTGCCAGCAGTGAAGTCGGACTAACTTCCAAGGAGACCCAGTACTTC
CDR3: CASSEVGLTSKETQYF

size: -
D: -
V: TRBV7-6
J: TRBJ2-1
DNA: TGTGCCAGCAGCTTATCCGCGCCTGAGCAGTTCTTC
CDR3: CASSLSAPEQFF

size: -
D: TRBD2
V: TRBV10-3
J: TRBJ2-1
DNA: TGTGCCATCAGTGGGGGGACTAGGGGCTTAAATGAGCAGTTCTTC
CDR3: CAISGGTRGLNEQFF

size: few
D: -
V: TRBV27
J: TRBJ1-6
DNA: TGTGCCAGCAGTTCCCCGGGTTCACCCCTCCACTTT
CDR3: CASSSPGSPLHF

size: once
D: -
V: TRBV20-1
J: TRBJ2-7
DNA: TGCAGTGCTGGCATTTACGAGCAGTACTTC
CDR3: CSAGIYEQYF

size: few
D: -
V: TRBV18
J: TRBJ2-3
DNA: TGTGCCAGCTCACCAACGGGGGGCACAGATACGCAGTATTTT
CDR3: CASSPTGGTDTQYF